The 25 T cell receptor beta chains below were found in one sample sequenced in a study of shared clonotypes between healthy human individuals. Generated by immunoSEQ multiplex PCR, the TCRdb table keeps only in-frame clones and is missing some. The profile shows about 960,000 clones, over 75% of them singletons. Source material: memory CD4+ T cells sorted from blood. Subset given: CD45RA-negative fraction. Receptors were obtained from a man between 18 and 29 years old in good health.

This clone was seen just once. This chain uses TRBV11-2 with TRBJ1-6; maybe TRBD1 (6 bases). From germline, CDR1 is SGHAT and CDR2 FQNNGV. The germline V and J ends were trimmed by 1 base and 8 bases, with 12 bases remaining between them. There are 15 residues in the CDR3. CDR3 amino acids: CASSLGMGAYSPLHF. CDR3 in DNA: TGTGCCAGCAGCTTAGGTATGGGGGCTTATTCACCCCTCCACTTT.

The V and J genes are TRBV7-9 and TRBJ2-1; tentative D call: TRBD2 (7 bases). Per the germline V gene, CDR1 is SEHNR and CDR2 is FQNEAQ (reference sequence). This CDR3 is 16 amino acids long. The V gene lost 2 bases and the J gene lost 2 bases, with 13 bases spanning the gap. The CDR3: CASSLKGGAAYNEQFF. DNA for the CDR3: TGTGCCAGCAGCTTAAAAGGGGGGGCAGCCTACAATGAGCAGTTCTTC.

The genes are TRBV14 and TRBJ2-3, with 7 nucleotides matching TRBD2. The ends lost 6 bases at V and 4 bases at J; junction bases unmatched: 10. The CDR3 runs to 15 residues. Germline V gene data show CDR1 as SGHDN and CDR2 as FVKESK. CDR3 sequence: CASSLGLVFSDTQYF. CDR3 DNA sequence: TGTGCCAGCAGTCTAGGACTAGTTTTTTCAGATACGCAGTATTTT.

This rearrangement joins TRBV4-2 to TRBJ2-7; D is ambiguous. CDR3 length equals 15 residues. Trimming took 5 bases from V and 4 from J, leaving 18 bases between them. CDR1 is LGHNA, CDR2 YNFKEQ, per germline. In DNA, the CDR3 is TGTGCCAGCAGCGCTGACTTTGGGCCTACTTACGAGCAGTACTTC. This codes for CASSADFGPTYEQYF.

The CDR3 spells CASSFQVGPDTQYF. DNA of the CDR3: TGTGCCAGCAGCTTTCAGGTGGGCCCAGATACGCAGTATTTT. The rearrangement joins TRBV7-2 to TRBJ2-3; D is unclear. Germline V gives CDR1 SGHTA, CDR2 FQGNSA. V shed 3 bases and J shed 4 bases, with 11 bases lying between them. The CDR3 contains 14 residues.

The J gene is TRBJ1-1, the V gene TRBV27; D might be TRBD1 (6 bases). This CDR3 comprises 15 residues. Germline V gene data show CDR1 as MNHEY and CDR2 as SMNVEV (reference sequence). V was cut by 5 bases and J by 1 base, with 14 bases left in between. This CDR3 reads CASSPRTAWNTEAFF. The CDR3 nucleotides read TGTGCCAGCAGTCCCCGGACAGCCTGGAACACTGAAGCTTTCTTT.

The rearrangement uses TRBV6-6 and TRBJ2-5; 11 positions agree with TRBD2. Germline loops: CDR1 MNHNY, CDR2 SVGAGI (reference sequence). This CDR3 has 15 residues. Losses at the gene ends were 7 bases for V and 4 bases for J; bases not matched to a gene: 8. The CDR3 DNA sequence: TGTGCCAGCACCTGGGGTAGCGGGGGGGCAGAGACCCAGTACTTC. Encoded protein: CASTWGSGGAETQYF.

The chain joins TRBV19 to TRBJ1-5; D is unclear. This CDR3 comprises 14 residues. Trimming pared 3 bases from V and 0 bases from J, leaving 6 bases between. Germline-derived CDR1 and CDR2 are LNHDA and SQIVND (reference sequence). CDR3 protein: CASSMANSNQPQHF. For the CDR3, the DNA is TGTGCCAGTAGTATGGCAAATAGCAATCAGCCCCAGCATTTT.

The rearrangement links TRBV6-5 to TRBJ2-6, with D maybe TRBD2 (6 bases). This CDR3 comprises 15 residues. Germline lookup yields CDR1 MNHEY and CDR2 SVGAGI. V lost 4 bases to trimming and J lost 10 bases, with 17 bases between them. The CDR3 here is CASSSPTRGGNVLTF. The CDR3 DNA is TGTGCCAGCAGTTCCCCCACTCGAGGAGGGAACGTCCTGACTTTC.

This chain uses TRBV27 with TRBJ1-4; D may be TRBD1 (5 bases). From germline, CDR1 is MNHEY and CDR2 SMNVEV (reference sequence). Trimming removed 2 bases at V and 7 bases at J, with 17 bases between. The CDR3 consists of 16 residues. This CDR3 is CASSLVRTGQGEKLFF. The CDR3, as DNA: TGTGCCAGCAGTTTAGTTCGAACGGGTCAGGGTGAAAAACTGTTTTTT.

This clone has a handful of counts. The chain uses TRBV15 and TRBJ2-5, with TRBD2 matching over 9 bases. Trimming took 1 base from V and 4 from J; bases not matched to a gene: 7. Germline V gene sequence: CDR1 LNHNV, CDR2 YYDKDF (reference sequence). CDR3 length equals 16 residues. The CDR3 region has the DNA TGTGCCACCAGCAGAGGCCCAGCGGGAGGACGAGAGACCCAGTACTTC. This codes for CATSRGPAGGRETQYF. Using reference TRBV15 and TRBJ2-5 for the parts outside the CDR3, the full variable domain is DAMVIQNPRYQVTQFGKPVTLSCSQTLNHNVMYWYQQKSSQAPKLLFHYYDKDFNNEADTPDNFQSRRPNTSFCFLDIRSPGLGDTAMYLCATSRGPAGGRETQYFGPGTRLLVL.

This clone was detected only once. The rearrangement links TRBV4-3 to TRBJ2-2, with D maybe TRBD2 (7 bases). The CDR3 has 16 residues. Looked up from germline, CDR1 is LGHNA and CDR2 is YSLEER. V lost 4 bases to trimming and J lost 5 bases, with 17 bases between them. CDR3 bases: TGCGCCAGCAGCCGAACAGGGTGGGAGGGAACCGGGGAGCTGTTTTTT. Its protein product is CASSRTGWEGTGELFF.

The chain couples TRBV5-1 to TRBJ1-6; D may be TRBD1 (5 bases). Trimming shortened V by 0 bases and J by 10 bases, and 11 bases separated the two germline ends. Germline V lookup: CDR1 SGHRS, CDR2 YFSETQ. The CDR3 runs 14 residues. This CDR3 reads CASSLGDRVSPLHF. CDR3 coding DNA: TGCGCCAGCAGCTTGGGGGACCGAGTCTCACCCCTCCACTTT.

CDR3 in amino acids: CASSNSGSSTDTQYF. DNA for the CDR3: TGTGCCAGTAGTAATAGCGGGTCATCCACAGATACGCAGTATTTT. The chain combines TRBV19 with TRBJ2-3; TRBD2 matches 7 bases. This CDR3 comprises 15 residues. V lost 4 bases, J lost 2 bases, and 6 bases stayed unmatched. The germline V gene has CDR1 LNHDA and CDR2 SQIVND (reference sequence). Complete variable domain (other parts from reference TRBV19 and TRBJ2-3): DGGITQSPKYLFRKEGQNVTLSCEQNLNHDAMYWYRQDPGQGLRLIYYSQIVNDFQKGDIAEGYSVSREKKESFPLTVTSAQKNPTAFYLCASSNSGSSTDTQYFGPGTRLTVL.

The V gene is TRBV28, the J gene TRBJ1-1; perhaps TRBD1 as D (5 bases). The CDR3 runs 13 residues. V lost 8 bases, J lost 4 bases, and 14 bases lay in between. Germline-derived CDR1 and CDR2 are MDHEN and SYDVKM. In nucleotides, the CDR3 is TGTGCCAGCTGTCGGGGGGGGTGCACTGAAGCTTTCTTT. It encodes CASCRGGCTEAFF.

The DNA for the CDR3 is TGTGCCAGCAGCCCCGGGCCCGCCTTACTTACATGCACCTTC. It encodes CASSPGPALLTCTF. The chain uses TRBV5-8 and TRBJ1-2; D uncertain. The CDR3 contains 14 residues. In germline, CDR1 is SGHTS, CDR2 YDEGEE. Trimming took 4 bases from V and 13 from J, leaving 23 bases between them.

As regards this clone: The sample contains more than one DNA sequence encoding this CDR3. This chain links TRBV5-6 with TRBJ2-3, with unresolved D. The germline V gene has CDR1 SGHDT and CDR2 YYEEEE. CDR3 length: 13 amino acids. Trimming left V 1 base short and J 4 bases short, with 7 bases between. The CDR3 DNA reads TGTGCCAGCAGCTTGCCTGGACCAGATACGCAGTATTTT. Its translation is CASSLPGPDTQYF.

The chain carries TRBV19 and TRBJ2-5; weak D call: TRBD2 (6 bases). The CDR3 covers 15 residues. The V end was cut by 7 bases, the J end by 2 bases, with 17 bases between. Germline loops: CDR1 LNHDA, CDR2 SQIVND (reference sequence). CDR3: CASTPTGTWQETQYF. CDR3 bases: TGTGCCAGTACCCCGACCGGGACTTGGCAAGAGACCCAGTACTTC.

The genes are TRBV6-1 and TRBJ1-1; no clear D gene. Germline CDR1 is MNHNS and CDR2 is SASEGT. The ends were cut back, 5 bases at V and 4 bases at J, with 14 bases in the middle. This CDR3 has 14 amino acids. CDR3 amino acids: CASSTTFSRTEAFF. DNA of the CDR3: TGTGCCAGCAGTACGACATTTTCCCGCACTGAAGCTTTCTTT.

The sample holds a few counts of this clone. The gene calls are TRBV15 and TRBJ2-3; D unclear. V lost 0 bases, J lost 2 bases, and 6 bases lay in between. The germline V gene has CDR1 LNHNV and CDR2 YYDKDF (reference sequence). The CDR3 loop spans 14 amino acids. Here the CDR3 reads CATSRDRHTDTQYF. The CDR3 DNA is TGTGCCACCAGCAGAGATCGGCACACAGATACGCAGTATTTT.

The chain couples TRBV7-3 to TRBJ2-2, with TRBD2 identical over 8 bases. This CDR3 region has 15 residues. After removal of 5 bases from V and 1 base from J, the junction contained 3 bases not matched to a gene. The germline CDR1 and CDR2 sequences are SGHTA and FQGTGA. CDR3 sequence: CASSPSGGNTGELFF. In DNA form, the CDR3 reads TGTGCCAGCAGCCCAAGCGGGGGGAACACCGGGGAGCTGTTTTTT.

This clone was counted a single time. This chain uses TRBV18 with TRBJ1-2; 9 bases line up with TRBD1. The length of the CDR3 is 15 residues. Germline CDR1 KGHSH, CDR2 LQKENI. The J segment lost 4 bases and the V segment lost 3 bases, leaving 6 bases of the junction unmatched. CDR3 sequence (DNA): TGTGCCAGCTCACCCGGACAGGGGACGACCTATGGCTACACCTTC. It encodes CASSPGQGTTYGYTF.

As for this clone: In the same sample, other DNA sequences code for this CDR3. V is TRBV7-2 and J is TRBJ2-4; possible D gene TRBD2, 5 bases. Per the germline V gene, CDR1 is SGHTA and CDR2 is FQGNSA. V was shortened by 5 bases and J by 1 base, with 15 bases between the two germline ends. CDR3 length: 16 amino acids. The CDR3 loop reads CASSPKGGGAKNIQYF. In DNA form, the CDR3 reads TGTGCCAGCAGCCCTAAGGGCGGAGGTGCCAAAAACATTCAGTACTTC.

This clone turned up a few times. This sequence joins TRBV29-1 and TRBJ1-2; D gene ambiguous. V lost 3 bases and J lost 4, with 9 bases in between. The CDR3 is 12 residues long. Looked up from germline, CDR1 is SQVTM and CDR2 is ANQGSEA. CDR3 nucleotide sequence: TGCAGCGTTGACCTGGGTGGCTATGGCTACACCTTC. This translates into CSVDLGGYGYTF. Complete variable domain (other parts from reference TRBV29-1 and TRBJ1-2): SAVISQKPSRDICQRGTSLTIQCQVDSQVTMMFWYRQQPGQSLTLIATANQGSEATYESGFVIDKFPISRPNLTFSTLTVSNMSPEDSSIYLCSVDLGGYGYTFGSGTRLTVV.

The V and J genes are TRBV29-1 and TRBJ2-7; D is unclear. V lost 4 bases, J lost 5 bases, and 6 bases lay in between. This CDR3 region has 10 residues. Germline CDR1 SQVTM, CDR2 ANQGSEA. CDR3 nucleotides: TGCAGCGTTGCCACCAACGAGCAGTACTTC. Encoded protein: CSVATNEQYF.